This passage covers 2 T cell receptor beta chains from one sample sequenced in a study of T cell responses to AZD1222 COVID-19 vaccine. Produced via immunoSEQ multiplex PCR; TCRdb's table is partial and in-frame only. The sample includes 50,000 to 70,000 clones, approximately 89% of them seen just once. The input for sequencing was peripheral blood, taken 28 days after the second AZD1222 dose. These receptors were obtained from an adult who received the AZD1222 COVID-19 vaccine.

V is TRBV11-2 and J is TRBJ2-4; no clear D. CDR1 is SGHAT, CDR2 FQNNGV, per germline. There are 15 residues in the CDR3. Trimming took off 5 bases at V and 4 bases at J, with 15 bases between the two ends. In DNA, the CDR3 is TGTGCCAGCAGCCACCGCCAGGCCGATAAAAACATTCAGTACTTC. This encodes CASSHRQADKNIQYF.

The chain uses TRBV27 and TRBJ1-2; D unclear. Per germline, CDR1 MNHEY and CDR2 SMNVEV (reference sequence). CDR3 length: 13 amino acids. Trimming took 2 bases from V and 8 from J, leaving 12 bases between them. CDR3 in DNA: TGTGCCAGCAGTTTACAGGAGTCGGGGGGCTACACCTTC. Amino acid sequence: CASSLQESGGYTF.